One T cell receptor (beta chain) is described in this entry. CDR3 length: 12 residues. V lost 1 base, J lost 3 bases, and 3 bases lay in between. The germline gives CDR1 MGHDK, CDR2 SYGVNS. These data belong to a study of blood T cell repertoires in COVID-19. Study-wide context: COVID-19 samples, acute and convalescent, were from the United States, Italy and Spain. PBMCs, B-cell-depleted T cells, or T cells provided the cDNA or gDNA that made up the material.

Original data processing: Estimation of nucleated cell counts relied on the amplification of reference gene primers. The assay was immunoSEQ multiplex PCR, and TCRdb's table has in-frame clones only and misses some. The DNA was the basis for D and trimming; V, J and clone size are from that table. The sample records under 200,000 clones, around 80% being singletons. This sequence originates from a man aged 25-45 years with active or convalescent COVID-19. The V call is TRBV25-1, the J call TRBJ1-2; D gene ambiguous. The sample was peripheral blood. CDR3 bases: TGTGCCAGCAGTGAATCCGACTATGGCTACACCTTC. This gives the protein CASSESDYGYTF.